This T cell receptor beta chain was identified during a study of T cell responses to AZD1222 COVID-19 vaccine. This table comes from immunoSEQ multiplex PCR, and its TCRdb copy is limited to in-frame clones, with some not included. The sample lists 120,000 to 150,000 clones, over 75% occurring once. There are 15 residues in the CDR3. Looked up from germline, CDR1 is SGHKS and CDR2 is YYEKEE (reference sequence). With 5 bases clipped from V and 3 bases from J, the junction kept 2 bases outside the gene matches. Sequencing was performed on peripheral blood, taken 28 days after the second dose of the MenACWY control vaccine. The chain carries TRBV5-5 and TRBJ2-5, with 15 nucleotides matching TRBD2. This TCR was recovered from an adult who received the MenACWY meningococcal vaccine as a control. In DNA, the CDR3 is TGTGCCAGCAGTCGGACTAGCGGGAGGGAAGAGACCCAGTACTTC. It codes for CASSRTSGREETQYF. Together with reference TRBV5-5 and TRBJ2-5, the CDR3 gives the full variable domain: DAGVTQSPTHLIKTRGQQVTLRCSPISGHKSVSWYQQVLGQGPQFIFQYYEKEERGRGNFPDRFSARQFPNYSSELNVNALLLGDSALYLCASSRTSGREETQYFGPGTRLLVL.